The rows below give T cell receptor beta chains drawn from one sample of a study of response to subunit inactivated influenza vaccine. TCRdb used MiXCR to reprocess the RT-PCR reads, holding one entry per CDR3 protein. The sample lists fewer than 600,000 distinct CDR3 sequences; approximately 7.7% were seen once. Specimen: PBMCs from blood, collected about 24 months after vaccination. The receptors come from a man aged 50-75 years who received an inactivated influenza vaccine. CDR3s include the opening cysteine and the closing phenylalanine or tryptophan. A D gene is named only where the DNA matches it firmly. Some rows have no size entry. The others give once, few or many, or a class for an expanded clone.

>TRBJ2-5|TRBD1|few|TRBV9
CASSVGGTGGETQYF
TGTGCCAGCAGCGTAGGCGGGACAGGGGGAGAGACCCAGTACTTC
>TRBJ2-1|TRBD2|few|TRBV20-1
CSASGTSGRAINEQFF
TGCAGTGCGTCCGGGACTAGCGGGAGGGCCATCAATGAGCAGTTCTTC
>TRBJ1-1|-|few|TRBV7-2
CASSLRAQAEAFF
TGTGCCAGCAGTCTTCGTGCTCAGGCTGAAGCTTTCTTT
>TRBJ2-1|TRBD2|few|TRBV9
CASSVGSSGAHLYNEQFF
TGTGCCAGCAGCGTAGGGTCTAGCGGGGCGCACCTTTACAATGAGCAGTTCTTC
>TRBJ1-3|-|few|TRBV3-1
CASSVPGVGNTIYF
TGTGCCAGCAGCGTCCCAGGGGTCGGAAACACCATATATTTT
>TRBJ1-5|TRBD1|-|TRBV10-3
CAIRGIQGSPQHF
TGTGCCATCAGGGGGATACAGGGGTCGCCCCAGCATTTT
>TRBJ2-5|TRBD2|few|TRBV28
CASSPPRTSGRETQYF
TGTGCCAGCAGTCCACCCCGGACTAGCGGGAGAGAGACCCAGTACTTC
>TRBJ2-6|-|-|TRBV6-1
CASSPIRGSSGANVLTF
TGTGCCAGCAGTCCTATTAGGGGGAGCTCTGGGGCCAACGTCCTGACTTTC
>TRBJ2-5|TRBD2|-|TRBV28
CASGGRFFGGRGGTQYF
TGTGCCAGCGGCGGAAGATTTTTCGGCGGGAGGGGAGGGACCCAGTACTTC
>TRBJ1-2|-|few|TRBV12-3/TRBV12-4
CASSLGWGPNYGYTF
TGTGCCAGCAGTTTAGGTTGGGGACCTAACTATGGCTACACCTTC
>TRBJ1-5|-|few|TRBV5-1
CASSLEGLRNQPQHF
TGCGCCAGCAGCTTGGAGGGCCTTCGCAATCAGCCCCAGCATTTT
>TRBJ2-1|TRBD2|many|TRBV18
CASSPPSRGRGNEQFF
TGTGCCAGCTCACCACCGAGTCGAGGGAGGGGAAATGAGCAGTTCTTC
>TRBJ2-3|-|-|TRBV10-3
CAISVDFTSTDTQYF
TGTGCCATCAGTGTAGATTTCACTAGCACAGATACGCAGTATTTT
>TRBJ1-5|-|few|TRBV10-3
CAISGQVNQPQHF
TGTGCCATCAGTGGACAGGTAAATCAGCCCCAGCATTTT
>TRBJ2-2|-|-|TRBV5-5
CASSFEGQGTGELFF
TGTGCCAGCAGCTTCGAGGGGCAGGGCACCGGGGAGCTGTTTTTT
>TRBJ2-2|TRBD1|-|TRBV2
CASSRQGSDTGELFF
TGTGCCAGCAGTCGACAGGGCTCTGACACCGGGGAGCTGTTTTTT
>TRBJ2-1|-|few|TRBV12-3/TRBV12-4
CASSSQGSAYNEQFF
TGTGCCAGCAGTTCCCAGGGGTCGGCTTACAATGAGCAGTTCTTC
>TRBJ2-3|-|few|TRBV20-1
CSAPLRQPVPGEATDTQYF
TGCAGTGCTCCCCTCCGGCAGCCCGTGCCGGGAGAGGCCACAGATACGCAGTATTTT
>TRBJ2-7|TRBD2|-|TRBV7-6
CASSLEPGLAGDYEQYF
TGTGCCAGCAGCTTAGAACCCGGGCTAGCGGGAGACTACGAGCAGTACTTC
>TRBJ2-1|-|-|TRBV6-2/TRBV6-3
CASRSVGEQFF
TGTGCCAGCAGATCCGTGGGTGAGCAGTTCTTC
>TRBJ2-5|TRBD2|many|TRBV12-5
CASGSILAGVGTQYF
TGTGCTAGTGGTTCTATCCTAGCGGGTGTTGGGACCCAGTACTTC
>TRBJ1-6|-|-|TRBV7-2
CASTKGVTDNSPLHF
TGTGCCAGCACCAAGGGGGTGACGGATAATTCACCCCTCCACTTT
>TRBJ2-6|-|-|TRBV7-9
CASSSQGAVSGANVLTF
TGTGCCAGCAGCTCGCAGGGTGCCGTCTCTGGGGCCAACGTCCTGACTTTC
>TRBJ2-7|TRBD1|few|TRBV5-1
CASSLGEQGSEQYF
TGCGCCAGCAGCTTGGGCGAACAGGGGAGCGAGCAGTACTTC
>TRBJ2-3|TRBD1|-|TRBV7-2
CASRRQGKKQYF
TGTGCCAGCAGGCGACAGGGGAAGAAGCAGTATTTT
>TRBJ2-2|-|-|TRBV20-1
CSARTHSGAQGELFF
TGCAGTGCTAGGACACACTCGGGGGCCCAGGGGGAGCTGTTTTTT
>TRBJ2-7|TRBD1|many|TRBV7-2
CASSSFRDRGLYEQYF
TGTGCCAGCAGCTCTTTTCGGGACAGGGGCCTTTACGAGCAGTACTTC
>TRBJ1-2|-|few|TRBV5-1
CASSPADSGGYTF
TGCGCCAGCAGCCCGGCGGACAGTGGTGGCTACACCTTC
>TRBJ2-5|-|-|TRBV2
CASSGGEETQYF
TGTGCCAGCTCGGGCGGTGAAGAGACCCAGTACTTC
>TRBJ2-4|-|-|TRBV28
CASSLVLRGARGRNIQYF
TGTGCCAGCAGTTTGGTACTAAGGGGGGCCAGGGGTCGTAACATTCAGTACTTC
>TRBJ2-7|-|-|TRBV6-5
CASSYTRGQGGFEQYF
TGTGCCAGCAGTTACACCCGAGGGCAGGGAGGTTTCGAGCAGTACTTC
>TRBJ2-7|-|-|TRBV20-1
CSARGGIYEQYF
TGCAGTGCTCGAGGAGGGATCTACGAGCAGTACTTC
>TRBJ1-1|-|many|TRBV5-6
CASSIRTETEAFF
TGTGCCAGCAGCATCCGGACAGAAACTGAAGCTTTCTTT
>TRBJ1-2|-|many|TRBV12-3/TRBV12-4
CASTVQGRENYGYTF
TGTGCCAGCACTGTCCAGGGAAGGGAGAACTATGGCTACACCTTC
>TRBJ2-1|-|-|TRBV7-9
CASSLAGWSSYNEQFF
TGTGCCAGCAGCTTAGCTGGCTGGAGCTCCTACAATGAGCAGTTCTTC
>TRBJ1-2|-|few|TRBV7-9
CASSLVHGYTF
TGTGCCAGCAGCTTAGTACACGGCTACACCTTC
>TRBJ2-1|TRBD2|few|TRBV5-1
CASSSSGLAGVNEQFF
TGCGCCAGCAGCTCGTCGGGACTAGCGGGAGTCAATGAGCAGTTCTTC
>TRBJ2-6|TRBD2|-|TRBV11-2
CASQRGSGGPLSGANVLTF
TGTGCCAGTCAGCGGGGCTCGGGAGGGCCTCTCTCTGGGGCCAACGTCCTGACTTTC
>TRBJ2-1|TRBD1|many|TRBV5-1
CASKTGTGEFDEQFF
TGCGCCAGCAAGACCGGGACAGGGGAGTTCGATGAGCAGTTCTTC
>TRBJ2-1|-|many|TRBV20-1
CSAKKGQDNEQFF
TGCAGTGCTAAAAAGGGACAAGACAATGAGCAGTTCTTC
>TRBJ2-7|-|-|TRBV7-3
CASSLIFRAGEPYEQYF
TGTGCCAGCAGCTTAATTTTTCGGGCAGGGGAGCCCTACGAGCAGTACTTC
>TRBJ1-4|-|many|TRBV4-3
CASSPRGGGEKLFF
TGCGCCAGCAGCCCCAGGGGCGGTGGGGAAAAACTGTTTTTT
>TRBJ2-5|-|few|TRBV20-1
CSQYEGGGTQYF
TGCAGTCAATACGAGGGAGGGGGGACCCAGTACTTC
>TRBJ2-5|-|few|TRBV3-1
CASSQVGLEGAQYF
TGTGCCAGCAGCCAAGTAGGTCTGGAGGGAGCCCAGTACTTC
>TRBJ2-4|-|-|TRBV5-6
CASSLVDGAKNIQYF
TGTGCCAGCAGCTTGGTCGACGGGGCCAAAAACATTCAGTACTTC
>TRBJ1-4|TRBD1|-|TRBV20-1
CSAYPGQGDEKLFF
TGCAGTGCTTATCCGGGACAGGGGGACGAAAAACTGTTTTTT
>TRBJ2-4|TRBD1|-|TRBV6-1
CASSKQGAAKNIQYF
TGTGCCAGCAGCAAACAGGGGGCCGCCAAAAACATTCAGTACTTC
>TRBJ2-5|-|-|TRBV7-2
CASSLSTETQYF
TGTGCCAGCAGCTTAAGCACAGAGACCCAGTACTTC
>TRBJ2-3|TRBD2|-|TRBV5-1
CASSTSSGSTDTQYF
TGCGCCAGCAGCACCTCTAGCGGTAGCACAGATACGCAGTATTTT
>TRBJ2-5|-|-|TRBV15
CATSHGAKGGETQYF
TGTGCCACCAGCCACGGGGCCAAAGGGGGAGAGACCCAGTACTTC
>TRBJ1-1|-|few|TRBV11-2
CASSLHRGMNTEAFF
TGTGCCAGCAGCCTACATCGGGGGATGAACACTGAAGCTTTCTTT